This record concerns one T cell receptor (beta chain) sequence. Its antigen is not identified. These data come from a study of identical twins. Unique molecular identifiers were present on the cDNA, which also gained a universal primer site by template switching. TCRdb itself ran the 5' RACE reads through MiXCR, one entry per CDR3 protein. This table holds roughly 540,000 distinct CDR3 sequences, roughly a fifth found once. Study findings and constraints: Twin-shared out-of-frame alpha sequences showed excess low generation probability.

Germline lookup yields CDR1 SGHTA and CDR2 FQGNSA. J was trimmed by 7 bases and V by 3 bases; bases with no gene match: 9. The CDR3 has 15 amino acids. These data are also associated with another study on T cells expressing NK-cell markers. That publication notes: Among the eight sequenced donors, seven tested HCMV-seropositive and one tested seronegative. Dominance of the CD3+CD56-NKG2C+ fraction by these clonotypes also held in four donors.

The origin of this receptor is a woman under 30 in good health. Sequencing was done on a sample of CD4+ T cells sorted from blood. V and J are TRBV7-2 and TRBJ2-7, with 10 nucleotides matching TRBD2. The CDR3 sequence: CASSFRLAGEGEQYF. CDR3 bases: TGTGCCAGCAGCTTTCGGCTAGCGGGAGAAGGGGAGCAGTACTTC.